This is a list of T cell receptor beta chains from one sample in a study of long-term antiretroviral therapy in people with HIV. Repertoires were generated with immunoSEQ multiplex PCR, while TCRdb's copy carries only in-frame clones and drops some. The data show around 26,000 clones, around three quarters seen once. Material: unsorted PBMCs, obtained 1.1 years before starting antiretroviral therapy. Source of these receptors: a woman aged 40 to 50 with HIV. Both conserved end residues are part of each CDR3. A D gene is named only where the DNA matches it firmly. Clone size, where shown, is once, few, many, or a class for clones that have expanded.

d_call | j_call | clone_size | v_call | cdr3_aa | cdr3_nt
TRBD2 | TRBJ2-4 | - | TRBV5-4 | CASSLSSGGKNIQYF | TGTGCCAGCAGCTTGTCGAGCGGGGGGAAAAACATTCAGTACTTC
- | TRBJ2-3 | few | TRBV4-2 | CASSQRNSETDTQYF | TGTGCCAGCAGCCAAAGGAATAGCGAAACAGATACGCAGTATTTT
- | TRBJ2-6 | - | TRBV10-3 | CAISDVRVGANVLTF | TGTGCCATCAGTGACGTCAGGGTTGGGGCCAACGTCCTGACTTTC
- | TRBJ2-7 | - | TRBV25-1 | CASSETIRDLPTYEQYF | TGTGCCAGCAGTGAAACCATCCGGGACTTGCCGACCTACGAGCAGTACTTC
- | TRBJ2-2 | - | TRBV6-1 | CASRAANTGELFF | TGTGCCAGCAGGGCAGCGAACACCGGGGAGCTGTTTTTT
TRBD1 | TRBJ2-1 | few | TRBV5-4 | CASSLRVGGRYNEQFF | TGTGCCAGCAGCTTGCGGGTAGGGGGCCGATACAATGAGCAGTTCTTC
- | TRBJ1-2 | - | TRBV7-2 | CASSLDRYGYTF | TGTGCCAGCAGCTTAGATCGGTACGGCTACACCTTC
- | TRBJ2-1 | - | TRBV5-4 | CASSSRRGADEQFF | TGTGCCAGCAGCAGCCGCAGGGGAGCGGATGAGCAGTTCTTC
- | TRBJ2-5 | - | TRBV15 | CATSRVPFQETQYF | TGTGCCACCAGCAGAGTTCCATTTCAAGAGACCCAGTACTTC
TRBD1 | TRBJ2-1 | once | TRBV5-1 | CASSLGQGAYNEQFF | TGCGCCAGCAGCTTGGGACAGGGGGCTTACAATGAGCAGTTCTTC
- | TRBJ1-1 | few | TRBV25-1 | CASSPRGIFEAFF | TGTGCCAGCAGCCCTAGGGGGATATTTGAAGCTTTCTTT
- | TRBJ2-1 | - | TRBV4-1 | CASSQEGWERFF | TGCGCCAGCAGCCAAGAAGGGTGGGAACGGTTCTTC
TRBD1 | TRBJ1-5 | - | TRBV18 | CASSPEGQGNQPQHF | TGTGCCAGCTCACCAGAGGGACAGGGCAATCAGCCCCAGCATTTT
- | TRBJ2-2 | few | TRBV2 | CASSWVGELFF | TGTGCCAGCAGCTGGGTAGGGGAGCTGTTTTTT
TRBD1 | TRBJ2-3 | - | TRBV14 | CASSRSQGANTQYF | TGTGCCAGCAGCCGATCACAGGGGGCAAATACGCAGTATTTT
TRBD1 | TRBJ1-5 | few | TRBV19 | CASSRQGAGNQPQHF | TGTGCCAGTAGCCGACAGGGGGCGGGTAATCAGCCCCAGCATTTT
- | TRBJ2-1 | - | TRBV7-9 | CASSLKPRSDYNEQFF | TGTGCCAGCAGTCTAAAACCGCGTAGCGACTACAATGAGCAGTTCTTC
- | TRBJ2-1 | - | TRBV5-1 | CASSATSSYNEQFF | TGCGCCAGCAGCGCGACTAGCTCCTACAATGAGCAGTTCTTC
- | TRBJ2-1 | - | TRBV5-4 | CASSLNRGRGLSYNEQFF | TGTGCCAGCAGCTTGAACCGGGGACGGGGTCTCTCCTACAATGAGCAGTTCTTC
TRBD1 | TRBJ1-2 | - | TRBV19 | CASSQGDGYTF | TGTGCCAGTAGTCAGGGGGACGGCTACACCTTC
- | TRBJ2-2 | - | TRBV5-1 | CASSLIATGELFF | TGCGCCAGCAGCTTGATCGCCACCGGGGAGCTGTTTTTT
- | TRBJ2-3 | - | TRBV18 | CASLSTDTQYF | TGTGCCAGCTTAAGCACAGATACGCAGTATTTT
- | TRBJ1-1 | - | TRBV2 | CASTGVGGNTEAFF | TGTGCCAGCACCGGGGTGGGCGGAAACACTGAAGCTTTCTTT